This T cell receptor beta chain stems from a study of human T cells and chemical hapten exposure. General study points: No alteration of TCRs above 1 in 1000 frequency was seen with DPC sensitization.

This clonotype was counted many times. The antigen remains undetermined. Single cDNA molecules in the library carried unique molecular identifiers attached during preparation. Each CDR3 protein is one row after TCRdb ran MiXCR on the RACE reads. The sample yields about 300,000 distinct CDR3 sequences, about 5% seen once. Stated time point: pre-sensitization, week 0. This sample's treatment: therapeutic diphenylcyclopropenone sensitization with weekly scalp DPC. This CDR3 comprises 16 residues. Germline V gives CDR1 LGHNA, CDR2 YSLEER. Deletions cut 0 bases from V and 1 base from J, with 7 bases between.

The gene calls are TRBV4-3 and TRBJ2-6; D remains unclear. The sequence came from a woman aged 18-29 years with alopecia areata. Some clones in this sample may be carry-over from other donors' samples. The sample here was whole blood, taken in connection with sensitization to the hapten diphenylcyclopropenone (DPC). CDR3 sequence: CASSQDYTSGANVLTF. The DNA of the CDR3 is TGCGCCAGCAGCCAAGATTACACATCTGGGGCCAACGTCCTGACTTTC.